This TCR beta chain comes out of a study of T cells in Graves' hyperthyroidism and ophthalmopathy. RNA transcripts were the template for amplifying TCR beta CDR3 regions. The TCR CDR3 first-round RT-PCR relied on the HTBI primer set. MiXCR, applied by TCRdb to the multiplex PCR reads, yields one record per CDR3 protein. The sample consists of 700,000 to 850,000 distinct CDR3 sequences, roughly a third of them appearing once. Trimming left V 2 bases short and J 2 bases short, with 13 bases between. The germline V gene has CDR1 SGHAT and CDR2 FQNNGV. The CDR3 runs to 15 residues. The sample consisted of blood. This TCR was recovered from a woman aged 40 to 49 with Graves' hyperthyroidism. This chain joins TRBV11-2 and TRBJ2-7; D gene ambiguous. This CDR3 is CASSLRTAPTYEQYF. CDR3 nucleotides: TGTGCCAGCAGCTTAAGGACCGCACCTACCTACGAGCAGTACTTC. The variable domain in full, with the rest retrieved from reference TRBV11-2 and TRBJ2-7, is EAGVAQSPRYKIIEKRQSVAFWCNPISGHATLYWYQQILGQGPKLLIQFQNNGVVDDSQLPKDRFSAERLKGVDSTLKIQPAKLEDSAVYLCASSLRTAPTYEQYFGPGTRLTVT.